Below are 32 T cell receptor beta chains sequenced from a single sample in a study of spatial heterogeneity in lung cancer. Findings and limits, study-wide: Within tumors, counts of expanded alpha and beta TCRs tracked tumor mutation counts.

These receptors' targets are unknown. Indicated time point: sample taken at primary tumor resection. TCRdb reanalysed the 5' RACE reads using MiXCR and keeps one entry per CDR3 protein. The sample has roughly 7,000 distinct CDR3 sequences, more than 13% seen once. Here the sequenced sample was lung tumor tissue, taken at surgery. Every receptor here comes from a female donor with early-stage non-small cell lung cancer.

This clonotype was recorded at least ten times. The chain couples TRBV7-8 to TRBJ2-5; TRBD2 agrees at 8 bases. Per germline, CDR1 SGHVS and CDR2 FQNEAQ. This CDR3 region has 18 residues. V dropped 5 bases and J dropped 5; count of bases not matched to a gene: 19. The CDR3: CASSIPKPGAGGVETQYF. CDR3 coding DNA: TGTGCCAGCAGCATCCCGAAACCCGGCGCGGGGGGCGTGGAGACCCAGTACTTC.

This clonotype occurred many times. The CDR3 protein is CSARGGLLEQFF. The CDR3 coding sequence is TGCAGTGCTAGGGGGGGCCTCCTAGAGCAGTTCTTC. This chain uses TRBV20-1 with TRBJ2-1; D may match TRBD1 or TRBD2 (6 bases each). The germline CDR1 and CDR2 sequences are DFQATT and SNEGSKA (reference sequence). With 3 bases removed from V and 10 bases from J, the gap between germline ends came to 13 bases. The CDR3 is 12 amino acids.

This clonotype has a count of ten or more. V and J are TRBV7-9 and TRBJ1-4; D call uncertain. In germline, CDR1 is SEHNR, CDR2 FQNEAQ (reference sequence). The V gene lost 0 bases and the J gene lost 5 bases, with 7 bases spanning the gap. This CDR3 contains 14 residues. The CDR3 DNA reads as TGTGCCAGCAGCTTAGCCAGTGTGAATGAAAAACTGTTTTTT. As protein: CASSLASVNEKLFF.

This clonotype was detected many times. The chain joins TRBV28 to TRBJ2-3, with TRBD2 matching over 7 bases. The ends lost 5 bases at V and 0 bases at J; junction bases unmatched: 14. CDR3 length: 18 residues. CDR1 MDHEN and CDR2 SYDVKM come from the germline V gene. The CDR3 DNA sequence: TGTGCCAGCAGTGACCTGAGACTAGCAGACCCTAGCACAGATACGCAGTATTTT. Protein product: CASSDLRLADPSTDTQYF.

This clonotype was seen ten or more times. In nucleotides, the CDR3 is TGTGCCAGCAGCATACGTGGGGATACGCAGTATTTT. The encoded protein is CASSIRGDTQYF. The chain combines TRBV6-2 or TRBV6-3 with TRBJ2-3, with D uncertain. V lost 6 bases, J lost 6 bases, and 10 bases lay in between. Looked up from germline, CDR1 is MNHEY and CDR2 is SVGEGT. CDR3 length: 12 amino acids.

In its sample, this clonotype ranks as medium-sized. V and J are TRBV2 and TRBJ2-7, with TRBD2 as a possible D gene (5 bases). CDR3 length: 13 residues. Trimming removed 4 bases from V and 2 bases from J, with 9 bases in between. Germline V gives CDR1 SNHLY, CDR2 FYNNEI. CDR3 sequence: CASSGAAAYEQYF. DNA for the CDR3: TGTGCCAGCAGTGGAGCGGCTGCCTACGAGCAGTACTTC.

This clonotype was detected many times. The chain joins TRBV7-9 to TRBJ2-5, with D unclear. Germline loops: CDR1 SEHNR, CDR2 FQNEAQ (reference sequence). This CDR3 has 13 residues. V was pared by 1 base and J by 1 base, with 4 bases between. The CDR3 region is CASSLGFQETQYF. The CDR3 nucleotides are TGTGCCAGCAGCTTAGGATTCCAAGAGACCCAGTACTTC.

This clonotype has a count of ten or more. The chain couples TRBV27 to TRBJ1-6; D possibly corresponds to TRBD1 (6 bases). CDR3 length: 15 residues. Deletions cut 3 bases from V and 9 bases from J, with 15 bases between. From germline, CDR1 is MNHEY and CDR2 SMNVEV (reference sequence). The DNA of the CDR3 is TGTGCCAGCAGTTTTACAGGGTGGGAGAGTTCACCCCTCCACTTT. Translated: CASSFTGWESSPLHF.

This clonotype was counted many times. V and J are TRBV6-2 or TRBV6-3 and TRBJ1-2; D gene unclear. Trimming stripped 4 bases from V and 2 bases from J, with 14 bases between. The length of the CDR3 is 15 residues. In germline, CDR1 is MNHEY, CDR2 SVGEGT. Here the CDR3 reads CASSWAGSRNYGYTF. CDR3 DNA: TGTGCCAGCAGTTGGGCCGGGTCCCGAAACTATGGCTACACCTTC.

Sample share makes this clonotype medium-sized. V and J are TRBV29-1 and TRBJ1-2, with 7 bases matching TRBD1. The CDR3 is 12 residues long. Trimming removed 7 bases from V and 6 bases from J; junction bases left unmatched: 8. Looked up from germline, CDR1 is SQVTM and CDR2 is ANQGSEA. CDR3 residues: CSAETGINGYTF. The DNA of the CDR3 is TGCAGCGCCGAGACAGGGATAAATGGCTACACCTTC. Full variable domain (remainder filled in from reference TRBV29-1 and TRBJ1-2): SAVISQKPSRDICQRGTSLTIQCQVDSQVTMMFWYRQQPGQSLTLIATANQGSEATYESGFVIDKFPISRPNLTFSTLTVSNMSPEDSSIYLCSAETGINGYTFGSGTRLTVV.

This clonotype was recorded at least ten times. V is TRBV10-3 and J is TRBJ1-1; tentatively, D is TRBD1 (6 bases). The CDR3 is 13 amino acids. With 6 bases removed from V and 5 bases from J, the gap between germline ends came to 13 bases. Germline V gene data show CDR1 as ENHRY and CDR2 as SYGVKD. The CDR3 sequence: CAIRGQLGTEAFF. For the CDR3, the DNA is TGTGCCATCAGGGGACAATTGGGGACTGAAGCTTTCTTT.

This clonotype was seen many times. The rearrangement links TRBV7-9 to TRBJ2-3; D possibly corresponds to TRBD2 (7 bases). The CDR3 is 16 amino acids. Deletions cut 6 bases from V and 6 bases from J, with 22 bases between. Germline values: CDR1 SEHNR, CDR2 FQNEAQ (reference sequence). CDR3: CASSRNRGALRDTQYF. The CDR3 DNA reads as TGTGCCAGCAGTCGAAATCGGGGGGCCCTCCGGGATACGCAGTATTTT.

This clonotype was counted at least ten times. This chain joins TRBV20-1 and TRBJ1-3; 8 nucleotides agree with TRBD1. CDR1 DFQATT and CDR2 SNEGSKA come from the germline V gene (reference sequence). V trimming: 2 bases; J trimming: 7 bases; junction bases outside the gene matches: 16. The length of the CDR3 is 17 residues. The chain's CDR3 is CSARPLGQGGVGNTIYF. The CDR3 nucleotides are TGCAGTGCTAGACCTCTCGGACAGGGTGGAGTCGGGAACACCATATATTTT.

This clonotype was picked up many times. The chain couples TRBV20-1 to TRBJ1-1, with no clear D. Looked up from germline, CDR1 is DFQATT and CDR2 is SNEGSKA (reference sequence). The V gene lost 4 bases and the J gene lost 0 bases, with 6 bases spanning the gap. The CDR3 consists of 12 residues. This chain's CDR3 is CSATLLNTEAFF. The CDR3 DNA follows: TGCAGTGCTACCCTCTTGAACACTGAAGCTTTCTTT.

This clonotype was seen ten or more times. The chain combines TRBV6-5 with TRBJ1-1; D remains ambiguous. Germline V CDR1 and CDR2: MNHEY, SVGAGI. The CDR3 extends over 12 amino acids. Trimming took 5 bases from V and 5 from J, leaving 9 bases between them. This chain's CDR3 is CASSRTVTEAFF. The CDR3 DNA reads as TGTGCCAGCAGTCGAACAGTGACTGAAGCTTTCTTT.

By share, this clonotype counts as medium-sized. V is TRBV5-1 and J is TRBJ2-1; D is uncertain. The ends were cut back, 2 bases at V and 7 bases at J, with 4 bases in the middle. CDR3 length: 11 amino acids. Germline values: CDR1 SGHRS, CDR2 YFSETQ. CDR3 region: CASSFSNEQFF. The DNA of the CDR3 is TGCGCCAGCAGCTTTTCGAATGAGCAGTTCTTC.

This clonotype was seen ten or more times. The chain has TRBV7-9 and TRBJ1-1; unclear D gene. The germline V and J ends were trimmed by 5 bases and 2 bases, with 9 bases remaining between them. CDR3 size: 13 residues. Germline-derived CDR1 and CDR2 are SEHNR and FQNEAQ (reference sequence). CDR3 region: CASSRTDNTEAFF. CDR3 DNA sequence: TGTGCCAGCAGCCGAACGGATAACACTGAAGCTTTCTTT.

The chain has TRBV19 and TRBJ2-4; D gene unclear. Trimming left V 2 bases short and J 0 bases short, with 17 bases between. Germline assignment: CDR1 LNHDA and CDR2 SQIVND (reference sequence). CDR3 length equals 18 residues. The CDR3 loop is CASSIKPQKGLAKNIQYF. The DNA for the CDR3 is TGTGCCAGTAGTATAAAGCCCCAGAAAGGGTTAGCCAAAAACATTCAGTACTTC.

This clonotype is medium-sized (0.01 to 0.1%) by share. The V and J genes are TRBV7-2 and TRBJ1-3; D uncertain. The V end lost 5 bases, the J end lost 4 bases, and 15 bases lay between the germline ends. This CDR3 has 15 residues. CDR1 and CDR2 from the germline V gene are SGHTA and FQGNSA. CDR3 amino acids: CASSRMQFPGNTIYF. The CDR3 coding sequence is TGTGCCAGCAGCCGAATGCAGTTCCCCGGAAACACCATATATTTT. The whole variable domain, remainder taken from reference TRBV7-2 and TRBJ1-3, is GAGVSQSPSNKVTEKGKDVELRCDPISGHTALYWYRQSLGQGLEFLIYFQGNSAPDKSGLPSDRFSAERTGGSVSTLTIQRTQQEDSAVYLCASSRMQFPGNTIYFGEGSWLTVV.

This clonotype was seen ten or more times. The gene calls are TRBV20-1 and TRBJ2-1; D is perhaps TRBD2 (6 bases). The CDR3 is 13 residues long. V was clipped by 0 bases and J by 13 bases, with 16 bases between them. Germline V gene lookup returns CDR1 DFQATT and CDR2 SNEGSKA (reference sequence). DNA for the CDR3: TGCAGTGCTAGAGATCCGGGACTCTTCCCCCAGTTCTTC. Translating gives CSARDPGLFPQFF.

This clonotype ranks as medium-sized (0.01 to 0.1%). The chain uses TRBV6-5 and TRBJ1-1, with a possible D match to TRBD1 (5 bases). The CDR3 length is 14 residues. Germline CDR1 is MNHEY and CDR2 is SVGAGI. Trimming shortened V by 2 bases and J by 1 base, and 8 bases separated the two germline ends. CDR3 sequence reads: CASSYEGWNTEAFF. The CDR3 DNA reads TGTGCCAGCAGTTACGAGGGGTGGAACACTGAAGCTTTCTTT.

This clonotype was observed many times. The chain is built from TRBV12-3 or TRBV12-4 and TRBJ2-5; no definite D call. V lost 6 bases to trimming and J lost 7 bases, with 15 bases between them. CDR3 length: 13 amino acids. The CDR3 DNA is TGTGCCAGCAGCAACCGACCCGGCGGGACCCAGTACTTC. Its protein product is CASSNRPGGTQYF.

This clonotype was observed many times. The V and J genes are TRBV2 and TRBJ2-7; D is uncertain. This CDR3 spans 12 amino acids. V lost 0 bases and J lost 3, with 3 bases in between. Germline values: CDR1 SNHLY, CDR2 FYNNEI. The CDR3 nucleotides read TGTGCCAGCAGTGAAGCAGACTACGAGCAGTACTTC. Encoded protein: CASSEADYEQYF.

This clonotype was seen many times. The chain links TRBV29-1 to TRBJ2-7, with a weak D call TRBD2 (6 bases). Trimming removed 7 bases at V and 0 bases at J, with 10 bases between. The germline V gene has CDR1 SQVTM and CDR2 ANQGSEA. This CDR3 spans 12 amino acids. As DNA, the CDR3 is TGCAGCGCGGGACTCCGCTCCTACGAGCAGTACTTC. Its protein is CSAGLRSYEQYF.

In this sample, this clonotype turned up many times. CDR3 amino acids: CAWVPTGLYVTDTQYF. In DNA form, the CDR3 reads TGTGCCTGGGTCCCAACGGGCCTCTACGTCACAGATACGCAGTATTTT. The chain has TRBV30 and TRBJ2-3; unclear D gene. This CDR3 is 16 amino acids long. Germline V gene sequence: CDR1 GTSNPN, CDR2 SVGIG (reference sequence). The V end lost 5 bases, the J end lost 2 bases, and 20 bases lay between the germline ends. The whole variable domain, filled in from reference TRBV30 and TRBJ2-3, reads SQTIHQWPATLVQPVGSPLSLECTVEGTSNPNLYWYRQAAGRGLQLLFYSVGIGQISSEVPQNLSASRPQDRQFILSSKKLLLSDSGFYLCAWVPTGLYVTDTQYFGPGTRLTVL.

Ten or more counts support this clonotype. The rearrangement links TRBV5-1 to TRBJ1-2; no reliable D call. CDR1 is SGHRS, CDR2 YFSETQ, per germline. The V end was cut by 1 base, the J end by 4 bases, with 14 bases between. The CDR3 is made up of 15 amino acids. In DNA form, the CDR3 reads TGCGCCAGCAGCTTGAAGGTAGATTCGACCTATGGCTACACCTTC. Amino acid sequence: CASSLKVDSTYGYTF.

This clonotype qualifies as medium-sized. The chain links TRBV11-1 to TRBJ2-3, with 7 bases fitting TRBD1. Trimming took 5 bases from V and 0 from J; bases not matched to a gene: 5. CDR3 length: 15 residues. Germline CDR1 reads SGHAT; CDR2 reads FQDESV (reference sequence). The CDR3 loop reads CASSNRQGSTDTQYF. As DNA, the CDR3 is TGTGCCAGCAGCAACCGACAGGGAAGCACAGATACGCAGTATTTT.

This clonotype is medium-sized in the sample. This chain joins TRBV7-9 and TRBJ2-5; unclear D gene. V shed 0 bases and J shed 2 bases, with 7 bases lying between them. From germline, CDR1 is SEHNR and CDR2 FQNEAQ (reference sequence). This CDR3 has 14 residues. The CDR3 nucleotides read TGTGCCAGCAGCTTAGCTAGAGAGCAAGAGACCCAGTACTTC. Its translation is CASSLAREQETQYF.

This clonotype was seen ten or more times. V gene TRBV7-6 combines with J gene TRBJ2-1; no firm D call. V was shortened by 3 bases and J by 4 bases, with 16 bases between the two germline ends. The CDR3 is made up of 16 amino acids. Germline V gives CDR1 SGHVS, CDR2 FNYEAQ. DNA of the CDR3: TGTGCCAGCAGCTTTACCCCGGATACGACTTACAATGAGCAGTTCTTC. It translates to CASSFTPDTTYNEQFF. Full variable domain (rest looked up from reference TRBV7-6 and TRBJ2-1): GAGVSQSPRYKVTKRGQDVALRCDPISGHVSLYWYRQALGQGPEFLTYFNYEAQQDKSGLPNDRFSAERPEGSISTLTIQRTEQRDSAMYRCASSFTPDTTYNEQFFGPGTRLTVL.

This clonotype was seen many times. In DNA, the CDR3 is TGTGCCAGCAGCTTAGCTACCCGCCGGGGGAATGAGCAGTTCTTC. This encodes CASSLATRRGNEQFF. The chain couples TRBV7-2 to TRBJ2-1; D is possibly TRBD2 (6 bases). Germline assignment: CDR1 SGHTA and CDR2 FQGNSA. The CDR3 has 15 residues. The V end was cut by 0 bases, the J end by 7 bases, with 13 bases between.

This clonotype was seen ten or more times. This sequence joins TRBV7-9 and TRBJ2-7; TRBD1 agrees at 9 bases. The germline V gene has CDR1 SEHNR and CDR2 FQNEAQ (reference sequence). V lost 4 bases, J lost 1 base, and 8 bases stayed unmatched. The CDR3 runs to 16 residues. CDR3 loop: CASSYPPGTGSYEQYF. Written as DNA, the CDR3 is TGTGCCAGCAGCTACCCTCCCGGGACAGGGTCCTACGAGCAGTACTTC. Drawing the rest from reference TRBV7-9 and TRBJ2-7, the complete variable domain is DTGVSQNPRHKITKRGQNVTFRCDPISEHNRLYWYRQTLGQGPEFLTYFQNEAQLEKSRLLSDRFSAERPKGSFSTLEIQRTEQGDSAMYLCASSYPPGTGSYEQYFGPGTRLTVT.

This clonotype was seen ten or more times. The V gene is TRBV24-1, the J gene TRBJ1-2; the match to TRBD1 covers 8 bases. Germline assignment: CDR1 KGHDR and CDR2 SFDVKD. V trimming: 8 bases; J trimming: 6 bases; junction bases outside the gene matches: 7. This CDR3 is built from 13 residues. The CDR3 protein is CATNTGGVDGYTF. The CDR3 DNA reads as TGTGCCACCAATACAGGGGGGGTGGATGGCTACACCTTC.